Sequencing of this T cell receptor (beta chain) was carried out in a study of OX40 agonist ivuxolimab in advanced cancers. In the study overall: The patients got ivuxolimab, which is an agonistic anti-OX40 (CD134) antibody. Dose-escalation subjects each had hepatocellular carcinoma, melanoma, renal cell or head and neck cancer.

This clone was seen only a few times. The same CDR3 can be traced to other DNA sequences in this sample. CDR3 size: 11 residues. Germline V CDR1 and CDR2: MDHEN, SYDVKM. V dropped 10 bases and J dropped 1 base, with 7 bases sitting between them. The repertoire was sequenced with immunoSEQ multiplex PCR; TCRdb's copy has only in-frame clones and lacks some. In the table there are about 71,000 clones, approximately 84% of which are singletons. The chain links TRBV28 to TRBJ1-1; D uncertain. The material sequenced was CD4+ or CD8+ T cells sorted from blood, taken in a trial of the OX40 agonist ivuxolimab. This clonotype originated in an adult with an advanced solid tumor such as melanoma, head and neck, liver or kidney cancer. CDR3 DNA sequence: TGTGCCACCGAGGGGAACACTGAAGCTTTCTTT. Amino acid sequence: CATEGNTEAFF.